This T cell receptor (beta chain) was sequenced during a study of CD8 T cells in ankylosing spondylitis. General study points: Disease-linked clones, CD8+, were relatively rare in peripheral blood. Reported data indicate significant enrichment of disease-linked clones within matched ankylosing spondylitis synovial fluid.

The ends were cut back, 0 bases at V and 1 base at J, with 10 bases in the middle. Germline-derived CDR1 and CDR2 are SGDLS and YYNGEE. This CDR3 has 15 amino acids. This clonotype came up a few times. The antigen is not known. Preparation of TCR beta libraries was done by quantitative 5'-RACE with molecular barcodes. MiXCR, run by TCRdb on the 5' RACE reads, gives a single entry per CDR3 protein. This table has 29,000 or so distinct CDR3 sequences, 5.3% appearing once. The chain employs TRBV9 and TRBJ2-5, with D possibly TRBD2 on 5 matching bases. The receptor's source is a female donor with ankylosing spondylitis or in good health (not recorded which). The sample taken for sequencing was blood, either unsorted or a sorted T cell fraction (not recorded which). The CDR3: CASSVGAETQETQYF. In nucleotides, the CDR3 is TGTGCCAGCAGCGTAGGAGCGGAGACCCAAGAGACCCAGTACTTC.